This TCR beta chain came from a study of regulatory T cells in long-lasting Graves disease. The study, taken as a whole, reports: Persistent Graves' patients showed a TCR diversity that was lower than that of newly diagnosed ones. Persistent disease favored TRBV28, TRBJ1-2 and TRBJ2-5. Since the sample size was small, accuracy may have been reduced.

Looked up from germline, CDR1 is LNHNV and CDR2 is YYDKDF (reference sequence). V gave up 1 base and J gave up 3 bases, with 6 bases separating them. This CDR3 spans 13 amino acids. This clonotype occurred many times. Its antigen is as yet unknown. Time point defined: persistent/refractory GD, antithyroid drugs over 5 years with positive TRAb. Scientists built the TCR library using RNA that was extracted from PBMCs. In this cohort, patients came from an endocrinology department located in Xi'an, China. For TCR beta, libraries came from iRepertoire HTBI primers and Arm-PCR of CDR3 regions. MiXCR, run by TCRdb on the multiplex PCR reads, gives a single entry per CDR3 protein. This table has hundreds of thousands of distinct CDR3 sequences, around a fifth appearing once.

The TCR was taken from a female donor with Graves disease. The specimen comprised peripheral blood mononuclear cells (PBMCs), sampled when the disease was refractory, from a patient treated with antithyroid drugs. V is TRBV15 and J is TRBJ2-5, with D possibly TRBD1 on 6 matching bases. The CDR3 sequence: CATSRGQEETQYF. The CDR3 coding sequence is TGTGCCACCAGCAGAGGACAGGAAGAGACCCAGTACTTC.